Listed here are 13 T cell receptor beta chains from one sample, sequenced in a study of neurological immune-mediated disorders. A single record per CDR3 protein comes from TCRdb applying MiXCR to the 5' RACE reads. Of fewer than 60,000 distinct CDR3 sequences in the sample, roughly 3.8% were seen once. Sequenced material: PBMCs. These receptors originate from a man aged 60 to 69 with multiple sclerosis.

At least ten counts were recorded for this clonotype. The gene calls are TRBV4-2 and TRBJ1-4; D ambiguous. This CDR3 region has 14 residues. The germline V gene has CDR1 LGHNA and CDR2 YNFKEQ. Trimming shortened V by 4 bases and J by 5 bases, and 11 bases separated the two germline ends. This CDR3 reads CASSPNRENEKLFF. For the CDR3, the DNA is TGTGCCAGCAGCCCCAACCGGGAGAATGAAAAACTGTTTTTT.

In this sample, this clonotype turned up many times. The gene calls are TRBV12-3 or TRBV12-4 and TRBJ2-2, with D uncertain. This CDR3 region has 15 residues. Between the trimmed V and J ends, which lost 0 bases and 3 bases, there was a span of 8 bases. In DNA, the CDR3 is TGTGCCAGCAGTTTAGCGAAAGGGTACACCGGGGAGCTGTTTTTT. It translates to CASSLAKGYTGELFF.

This clonotype was seen ten or more times. This chain uses TRBV13 with TRBJ1-5; 7 nucleotides align to TRBD1. CDR1 is PRHDT, CDR2 FYEKMQ, per germline (reference sequence). Trimming cost V 5 bases and J 3 bases; bases outside gene matches: 4. This CDR3 region has 14 residues. The CDR3 bases are TGTGCCAGCAGCGCCGGGACAGACAATCAGCCCCAGCATTTT. It is translated as CASSAGTDNQPQHF.

In this sample, this clonotype turned up many times. The chain recombines TRBV7-9 with TRBJ1-1, with D unresolved. The CDR3 covers 11 residues. V lost 6 bases to trimming and J lost 7 bases, with 9 bases between them. Per germline, CDR1 SEHNR and CDR2 FQNEAQ (reference sequence). CDR3 amino acids: CASSSTDEAFF. The DNA of the CDR3 is TGTGCCAGCAGTTCAACAGATGAAGCTTTCTTT.

There are a few counts of this clonotype. The chain joins TRBV7-6 to TRBJ1-1; D call uncertain. The CDR3 extends over 12 amino acids. Per germline, CDR1 SGHVS and CDR2 FNYEAQ. V was pared by 5 bases and J by 5 bases, with 9 bases between. In DNA form, the CDR3 reads TGTGCCAGCAGCATAGGAGGGACTGAAGCTTTCTTT. Translation: CASSIGGTEAFF.

V usage is TRBV4-1 and J usage is TRBJ2-7; D unresolved. V lost 0 bases to trimming and J lost 9 bases, with 15 bases between them. The CDR3 spans 14 residues. Germline-derived CDR1 and CDR2 are MGHRA and YSYEKL. CDR3 sequence reads: CASSQDVKLDAQYF. DNA of the CDR3: TGCGCCAGCAGCCAAGACGTAAAACTGGACGCGCAGTACTTC.

This clonotype was recorded many times. The germline gene is not matched at one end of the junction; a read error may be the cause. The gene calls are TRBV20-1 and TRBJ2-1; tentatively, D is TRBD1 (6 bases). The CDR3 runs to 14 residues. Per the germline V gene, CDR1 is DFQATT and CDR2 is SNEGSKA (reference sequence). The DNA for the CDR3 is TGCAGTGCTCGAGAAGTCAGGGGCGTAAGTGAGCAGTTCTTC. This codes for CSAREVRGVSEQFF.

V gene TRBV7-9 combines with J gene TRBJ2-7, with 9 positions matching TRBD1. The V gene's germline CDR1 is SEHNR and CDR2 FQNEAQ (reference sequence). Unmatched junction bases numbered 2, after V lost 6 bases and J lost 2 bases. The CDR3 covers 13 residues. The DNA for the CDR3 is TGTGCCAGCAGTCGACAGGGGGCCTACGAGCAGTACTTC. Protein sequence: CASSRQGAYEQYF.

As for this clonotype: A much larger clonotype is one base distant, so this may be a read error. This sequence joins TRBV5-6 and TRBJ1-6; weak D call: TRBD1 (5 bases). Germline V gives CDR1 SGHDT, CDR2 YYEEEE. CDR3 size: 16 residues. The CDR3 bases are TGTGCCAGCAGCTTAGTGGGTACGACAGTAAATTCACCCCTCAACTTT. Encoded protein: CASSLVGTTVNSPLNF. Based on the CDR3 plus reference TRBV5-6 and TRBJ1-6, the full variable domain is DAGVTQSPTHLIKTRGQQVTLRCSPKSGHDTVSWYQQALGQGPQFIFQYYEEEERQRGNFPDRFSGHQFPNYSSELNVNALLLGDSALYLCASSLVGTTVNSPLNFGNGTRLTVT.

At least ten counts were recorded for this clonotype. The rearrangement joins TRBV20-1 to TRBJ1-2; no clear D. The CDR3 consists of 11 residues. The germline V gene has CDR1 DFQATT and CDR2 SNEGSKA (reference sequence). Trimming removed 6 bases from V and 8 bases from J, with 13 bases in between. This CDR3 is CSATGPGGYTF. The CDR3 DNA is TGCAGTGCCACGGGTCCTGGGGGCTACACCTTC.

This clonotype was detected ten times or more. The chain carries TRBV25-1 and TRBJ1-6; D unresolved. Germline V gives CDR1 MGHDK, CDR2 SYGVNS. This CDR3 has 14 amino acids. The V end lost 5 bases, the J end lost 9 bases, and 14 bases lay between the germline ends. The CDR3 DNA follows: TGTGCCAGCAGTTTAGCCGGGGTACGTTCACCCCTCCACTTT. Its protein product is CASSLAGVRSPLHF.

This clonotype was picked up many times. This chain uses TRBV7-2 with TRBJ2-3, with D possibly TRBD2 on 6 matching bases. CDR1 and CDR2 (germline): SGHTA, FQGNSA. The ends were cut back, 2 bases at V and 6 bases at J, with 15 bases in the middle. The CDR3 extends over 15 amino acids. The CDR3 region is CASSLLEGFRDTQYF. For the CDR3, the DNA is TGTGCCAGCAGCTTATTGGAGGGTTTTCGGGATACGCAGTATTTT.

At least ten counts were recorded for this clonotype. V usage is TRBV5-1 and J usage is TRBJ2-3, with D unclear. With 0 bases removed from V and 6 bases from J, the gap between germline ends came to 8 bases. Germline assignment: CDR1 SGHRS and CDR2 YFSETQ. The CDR3 is 13 amino acids. CDR3 in amino acids: CASSLAAKDTQYF. The CDR3 nucleotides read TGCGCCAGCAGCTTGGCCGCTAAGGATACGCAGTATTTT.